One sample yielded the 17 T cell receptor beta chains listed below, sequenced in a study of cytomegalovirus exposure and HLA in healthy donors. The PCR ran on 60 Vbeta and 13 Jbeta primers. Profiling relied on immunoSEQ multiplex PCR, and the TCRdb table lists in-frame clones only, not all of them. The sample consists of about 190,000 clones, about four fifths of them appearing once. The sequencing input was PBMCs. Every receptor here comes from a woman between 50 and 59 years old in good health and CMV-seropositive.

This clone has a handful of counts. The CDR3 reads CASSLVPSSYEQYF. The CDR3 coding sequence is TGCGCCAGCAGCTTGGTTCCTAGTTCCTACGAGCAGTACTTC. The chain carries TRBV5-1 and TRBJ2-7; no clear D gene. CDR3 length equals 14 residues. V was trimmed by 0 bases and J by 1 base, leaving 8 bases between them. Looked up from germline, CDR1 is SGHRS and CDR2 is YFSETQ.

The CDR3, as DNA: TGTGCCAGCAGACCTAGCGCAGGGGAGCTGTTTTTT. Translated, it gives CASRPSAGELFF. V and J are TRBV11-1 and TRBJ2-2, with a weak D call TRBD2 (6 bases). The CDR3 covers 12 residues. V was trimmed by 6 bases and J by 8 bases, leaving 10 bases between them. CDR1 and CDR2 from the germline V gene are SGHAT and FQDESV (reference sequence).

This rearrangement joins TRBV18 to TRBJ2-3, with D tentatively TRBD1 (6 bases). The CDR3 contains 16 residues. The V end lost 0 bases, the J end lost 2 bases, and 12 bases lay between the germline ends. Germline V gene data show CDR1 as KGHSH and CDR2 as LQKENI. CDR3: CASSPPRGIFTDTQYF. The CDR3 nucleotides are TGTGCCAGCTCACCACCGAGGGGGATATTCACAGATACGCAGTATTTT.

The chain has TRBV6-1 and TRBJ1-2; weak D call: TRBD1 (6 bases). Germline CDR1 is MNHNS and CDR2 is SASEGT. Trimming took off 7 bases at V and 8 bases at J, with 23 bases between the two ends. The CDR3 is 15 amino acids. Written as DNA, the CDR3 is TGTGCCAGCATAACAGGGCCCACACGATCTGGAGGCTACACCTTC. It specifies CASITGPTRSGGYTF.

The genes are TRBV25-1 and TRBJ1-6; TRBD1 matches 8 bases. CDR3 length: 15 amino acids. Germline values: CDR1 MGHDK, CDR2 SYGVNS. Losses at the gene ends were 3 bases for V and 8 bases for J; bases not matched to a gene: 6. As DNA, the CDR3 is TGTGCCAGCAGTGAGTCCGGGACAGGTTATTCACCCCTCCACTTT. The encoded protein is CASSESGTGYSPLHF.

Turning to this clone: The junction departs from germline at one end; a sequencing error may be responsible. Other DNA sequences from this sample encode an identical CDR3 as well. The chain links TRBV7-6 to TRBJ1-6, with unresolved D. The CDR3 length is 17 residues. Germline assignment: CDR1 SGHVS and CDR2 FNYEAQ. CDR3 in DNA: TGTGCCAGCAGCTTACCCCCAGGAGGGAACATTAATTCCCCCCTCCACTTT. Translated, it gives CASSLPPGGNINSPLHF.

The V gene is TRBV2, the J gene TRBJ2-3, with 9 nucleotides matching TRBD1. The CDR3 runs 13 residues. Germline lookup yields CDR1 SNHLY and CDR2 FYNNEI. J lost 9 bases, V lost 10 bases, and 11 bases had no gene match. The CDR3 reads CATSGTGLGTQYF. The CDR3 DNA follows: TGTGCCACCTCCGGGACAGGGTTAGGGACGCAGTATTTT. Full variable domain (rest looked up from reference TRBV2 and TRBJ2-3): EPEVTQTPSHQVTQMGQEVILRCVPISNHLYFYWYRQILGQKVEFLVSFYNNEISEKSEIFDDQFSVERPDGSNFTLKIRSTKLEDSAMYFCATSGTGLGTQYFGPGTRLTVL.

This clone showed up just a few times. The V and J genes are TRBV5-4 and TRBJ1-4, with D possibly TRBD1 on 5 matching bases. Trimming took off 0 bases at V and 7 bases at J, with 13 bases between the two ends. This CDR3 contains 15 residues. From germline, CDR1 is SGHNT and CDR2 YYREEE (reference sequence). The CDR3 loop is CASSLAGGVGEKLFF. The CDR3, as DNA: TGTGCCAGCAGCTTGGCGGGGGGAGTCGGTGAAAAACTGTTTTTT. Variable domain in full (rest from reference TRBV5-4 and TRBJ1-4): ETGVTQSPTHLIKTRGQQVTLRCSSQSGHNTVSWYQQALGQGPQFIFQYYREEENGRGNFPPRFSGLQFPNYSSELNVNALELDDSALYLCASSLAGGVGEKLFFGSGTQLSVL.

J is TRBJ1-6 and V is TRBV6-5; D perhaps matches TRBD1 (6 bases). V was pared by 5 bases and J by 6 bases, with 11 bases between. This CDR3 spans 14 amino acids. The germline V gene encodes CDR1 MNHEY and CDR2 SVGAGI. The CDR3 loop is CASSRTAVNSPLHF. The CDR3 DNA reads TGTGCCAGCAGTAGGACAGCCGTTAATTCACCCCTCCACTTT.

The gene calls are TRBV6-6 and TRBJ1-2, with D maybe TRBD1 (5 bases). Germline-derived CDR1 and CDR2 are MNHNY and SVGAGI (reference sequence). The CDR3 contains 12 residues. V was clipped by 8 bases and J by 6 bases, with 13 bases between them. DNA for the CDR3: TGTGCCAGCTTATCAGGGTGGGATGGCTACACCTTC. Translation: CASLSGWDGYTF.

The chain is built from TRBV6-1 and TRBJ1-6; perhaps TRBD1 as D (5 bases). Germline-derived CDR1 and CDR2 are MNHNS and SASEGT. The V gene lost 5 bases and the J gene lost 6 bases, with 14 bases spanning the gap. The CDR3 contains 15 residues. CDR3 in amino acids: CASSLLTAGNSPLHF. As DNA, the CDR3 is TGTGCCAGCAGTTTACTGACAGCGGGTAATTCACCCCTCCACTTT.

This clone showed up just a few times. This chain uses TRBV4-2 with TRBJ1-5; 10 bases agree with TRBD1. The CDR3 runs 15 residues. The ends lost 2 bases at V and 6 bases at J; junction bases unmatched: 4. The V gene's germline CDR1 is LGHNA and CDR2 YNFKEQ. The CDR3 reads CASSQRDRGAQPQHF. As DNA, the CDR3 is TGTGCCAGCAGCCAAAGGGACAGGGGAGCTCAGCCCCAGCATTTT.

The rearrangement uses TRBV29-1 and TRBJ2-2; D not resolved. Germline assignment: CDR1 SQVTM and CDR2 ANQGSEA. The CDR3 is 12 amino acids. Trimming shortened V by 4 bases and J by 4 bases, and 7 bases separated the two germline ends. CDR3 protein: CSVVQSTGELFF. DNA for the CDR3: TGCAGCGTTGTACAGTCCACCGGGGAGCTGTTTTTT.

The V gene is TRBV6-4, the J gene TRBJ2-7; 8 bases are a match to TRBD1. The ends lost 4 bases at V and 2 bases at J; junction bases unmatched: 7. The CDR3 length is 15 residues. CDR1 is MRHNA, CDR2 SNTAGT, per germline. CDR3: CASSVTGDPPYEQYF. DNA for the CDR3: TGTGCCAGCAGTGTGACAGGGGATCCTCCCTACGAGCAGTACTTC.

DNA of the CDR3: TGTGCCAGCAGCCCCCGGCGGGTTAACACTGAAGCTTTCTTT. Translating it yields CASSPRRVNTEAFF. The V gene is TRBV7-2, the J gene TRBJ1-1; D not certain. Germline lookup yields CDR1 SGHTA and CDR2 FQGNSA. The V end was cut by 5 bases, the J end by 2 bases, with 12 bases between. CDR3 length: 14 amino acids.

The chain links TRBV7-2 to TRBJ1-4; the match to TRBD1 covers 7 bases. V was pared by 5 bases and J by 6 bases, with 12 bases of the junction left unmatched. The CDR3 is 16 amino acids. CDR1 and CDR2 (germline): SGHTA, FQGNSA. The CDR3 DNA sequence: TGTGCCAGCAGCATATCCGGGACAGTCAGCCATGAAAAACTGTTTTTT. This codes for CASSISGTVSHEKLFF.

In its sample, this clone was seen once. The V and J genes are TRBV29-1 and TRBJ1-5, with a weak D call TRBD1 (6 bases). The CDR3 runs 14 residues. Germline V gene data show CDR1 as SQVTM and CDR2 as ANQGSEA. The ends were cut back, 7 bases at V and 7 bases at J, with 20 bases in the middle. The CDR3 coding sequence is TGCAGCGCTGACACAGGGTCGGCTGGACAGCCCCAGCATTTT. Amino acid sequence: CSADTGSAGQPQHF. The full variable domain, its missing parts supplied by reference TRBV29-1 and TRBJ1-5, is SAVISQKPSRDICQRGTSLTIQCQVDSQVTMMFWYRQQPGQSLTLIATANQGSEATYESGFVIDKFPISRPNLTFSTLTVSNMSPEDSSIYLCSADTGSAGQPQHFGDGTRLSIL.